This passage covers 7 T cell receptor beta chains from one sample sequenced in a study of blood T cell repertoires in COVID-19 (TCRdb year 2020). Libraries came from the immunoSEQ multiplex PCR assay. TCRdb took over this immuneACCESS table, retaining in-frame rearrangements with V and J assigned. Such tables are incomplete; in checked studies, under half of the missing clones stem from an unresolved V gene, and the remainder is unexplained. For this sample the table gives approximately 75,000 clones, of which 75% to 95% were detected only once. In total, the top ten clones hold 6.9% of the sample. The sequenced sample was peripheral blood. These receptors came from a human donor in a cohort sampled during active COVID-19.

This chain connects TRBV5-1 to TRBJ1-6; 7 bases fit TRBD1. Per the germline V gene, CDR1 is SGHRS and CDR2 is YFSETQ. Unmatched junction bases numbered 4, after V lost 4 bases and J lost 6 bases. The CDR3 extends over 14 amino acids. The CDR3 nucleotides read TGCGCCAGCAGCCCCCAGGGGGGTAATTCACCCCTCCACTTT. It codes for CASSPQGGNSPLHF.

The CDR3 region is CASTSSRVWSNGYTF. As DNA, the CDR3 is TGTGCCAGTACCAGTTCGAGGGTTTGGTCGAATGGCTACACCTTC. The rearrangement links TRBV19 to TRBJ1-2; D not certain. Trimming cost V 7 bases and J 6 bases, with 21 bases left between them. The CDR3 is made up of 15 amino acids. Germline V gives CDR1 LNHDA, CDR2 SQIVND (reference sequence).

This sequence joins TRBV7-2 and TRBJ1-2; D is possibly TRBD1 (5 bases). This CDR3 comprises 15 residues. V lost 3 bases and J lost 4, with 15 bases in between. Germline V gene sequence: CDR1 SGHTA, CDR2 FQGNSA. The DNA of the CDR3 is TGTGCCAGCAGCTTCGGCCAGGGATATGGCTATGGCTACACCTTC. Protein sequence: CASSFGQGYGYGYTF.

The chain is built from TRBV6-2 or TRBV6-3 and TRBJ1-5; TRBD1 matches 9 bases. Germline V lookup: CDR1 MNHEY, CDR2 SVGEGT. This CDR3 is 15 amino acids long. J lost 6 bases, V lost 6 bases, and 9 bases had no gene match. The CDR3 spells CASSLGTGSGQPQHF. CDR3 sequence (DNA): TGTGCCAGCAGCCTCGGGACAGGGAGTGGTCAGCCCCAGCATTTT.

The chain couples TRBV6-5 to TRBJ2-3, with TRBD2 matching 7 bases. Germline-derived CDR1 and CDR2 are MNHEY and SVGAGI. The CDR3 contains 14 residues. V gave up 2 bases and J gave up 1 base; unmatched junction bases: 0. For the CDR3, the DNA is TGTGCCAGCAGTTACCGGGGGGGCACAGATACGCAGTATTTT. This sequence encodes CASSYRGGTDTQYF.

This clone is a singleton in its sample. This rearrangement joins TRBV19 to TRBJ1-2, with 7 bases matching TRBD1. CDR1 is LNHDA and CDR2 is SQIVND in the germline V gene (reference sequence). This CDR3 comprises 15 residues. J gave up 6 bases and V 9 bases, and 16 bases lay outside the gene matches. CDR3 in DNA: TGTGCCAGAAACCGGCAGTTGGAGGGGGCGGATGGCTACACCTTC. This sequence encodes CARNRQLEGADGYTF.

This rearrangement joins TRBV3-1 (or the pseudogene TRBV3-2) to TRBJ1-2; D is unresolved. Trimming removed 1 base at V and 8 bases at J, with 17 bases between. CDR3 length: 15 amino acids. CDR1 is LGHDT, CDR2 YNNKEL, per germline (reference sequence). DNA of the CDR3: TGTGCCAGCAGCCAAGGGGCAGGTCCCCCGAAGGGCTACACCTTC. It specifies CASSQGAGPPKGYTF.